A single sample is the source of the 10 T cell receptor beta chains below, sequenced in a study of molecular identifiers for immune sequencing clone quantification. TCRdb itself ran the PCR reads through MiXCR, one entry per CDR3 protein. This repertoire shows some 680,000 distinct CDR3 sequences, over 25% found once; its top ten account for about 0.73%. The specimen sequenced was naive CD8+ T cells from blood, with Jurkat cell RNA spiked in. Subset given: FACS-sorted CD8+CD4-CCR7+CD45RA+ naive T cells. Source of these receptors: a human donor in good health. Some libraries in this study had Jurkat cell RNA spiked in.

With regard to this clonotype: Given a much more abundant clone one base away, this may be a read error. This sequence joins TRBV20-1 and TRBJ2-7; D is unclear. Deletions cut 7 bases from V and 2 bases from J, with 15 bases between. The CDR3 length is 13 residues. Germline values: CDR1 DFQATT, CDR2 SNEGSKA (reference sequence). CDR3 bases: TGCAGTGTCGTGGAAGAACCAGCCTACGAGCAGTACTTC. Protein: CSVVEEPAYEQYF.

This clonotype has a single count. This may come from a read error, since a much larger clone is one base off. The chain is built from TRBV20-1 and TRBJ2-7; 13 bases are a match to TRBD2. Germline values: CDR1 DFQATT, CDR2 SNEGSKA (reference sequence). CDR3 length: 14 amino acids. The CDR3 bases are TGCAGTGCCGAAAGACTAGCGGGAGGATACGAGCAGCACTTC. Encoded protein: CSAERLAGGYEQHF.

This clonotype has ten or more counts. The chain has TRBV7-9 and TRBJ2-3; D call uncertain. The length of the CDR3 is 13 residues. CDR1 and CDR2 from the germline V gene are SEHNR and FQNEAQ (reference sequence). Trimming pared 5 bases from V and 6 bases from J, leaving 12 bases between. CDR3 bases: TGTGCCAGCAGCCCTTGGGTTTCGGATACGCAGTATTTT. Protein sequence: CASSPWVSDTQYF.

In its sample, this clonotype was seen a few times. The chain links TRBV19 to TRBJ1-5; no firm D call. The CDR3 spans 13 residues. Trimming removed 3 bases from V and 4 bases from J, with 7 bases in between. Looked up from germline, CDR1 is LNHDA and CDR2 is SQIVND (reference sequence). Here the CDR3 DNA reads TGTGCCAGTAGTATCTCGGTGAATCAGCCCCAGCATTTT. It codes for CASSISVNQPQHF.

This clonotype was seen at least ten times. The chain combines TRBV29-1 with TRBJ2-1; 7 bases align to TRBD2. Germline V lookup: CDR1 SQVTM, CDR2 ANQGSEA. V lost 0 bases to trimming and J lost 10 bases; unmatched junction nucleotides: 9. The CDR3 length is 14 residues. CDR3 DNA: TGCAGCGTTGAAGATTGGGCGGGAGTTGGAGAGCAGTTCTTC. Amino acids: CSVEDWAGVGEQFF.

Many counts were recorded for this clonotype. This sequence joins TRBV20-1 and TRBJ2-7, with TRBD2 identical over 11 bases. CDR3 length equals 14 residues. V lost 6 bases and J lost 3; bases outside the gene matches: 7. Germline CDR1 DFQATT, CDR2 SNEGSKA (reference sequence). CDR3: CSAQTSGEFYEQYF. The CDR3 DNA follows: TGCAGTGCCCAGACTAGCGGGGAGTTCTACGAGCAGTACTTC.

The gene calls are TRBV20-1 and TRBJ2-5, with TRBD2 matching 13 bases. CDR1 is DFQATT and CDR2 is SNEGSKA in the germline V gene (reference sequence). The J segment lost 5 bases and the V segment lost 0 bases, leaving 12 bases of the junction unmatched. This CDR3 is built from 18 residues. CDR3 sequence reads: CSARDLGLAGPGRETQYF. The CDR3 coding sequence is TGCAGTGCTAGAGATTTGGGACTAGCGGGACCCGGTAGGGAGACCCAGTACTTC.

The sample holds one count of this clonotype. Since a much larger clone is just one base distant, this may be a read error. Without the conserved terminal phenylalanine or tryptophan, this CDR3 likely stems from a read error. The rearrangement links TRBV27 to TRBJ1-1; D might be TRBD1 (6 bases). Germline lookup yields CDR1 MNHEY and CDR2 SMNVEV (reference sequence). The CDR3 sequence is 14 residues long. V lost 2 bases and J lost 3, with 10 bases in between. The CDR3 loop reads CASSLQGHDTEAFL. The CDR3 DNA follows: TGTGCCAGCAGTTTACAGGGGCATGACACTGAAGCTTTCCTT.

J is TRBJ2-5 and V is TRBV7-2; D assignment may be TRBD1 or TRBD2 (5 bases each). Germline CDR1 and CDR2: SGHTA and FQGNSA. The CDR3 totals 17 residues. V was cut by 0 bases and J by 4 bases, with 18 bases left in between. As DNA, the CDR3 is TGTGCCAGCAGCTTAGCGTGGATCGGGACCCTTGGAGAGACCCAGTACTTC. This codes for CASSLAWIGTLGETQYF. Full variable domain (outside the CDR3, taken from reference TRBV7-2 and TRBJ2-5): GAGVSQSPSNKVTEKGKDVELRCDPISGHTALYWYRQSLGQGLEFLIYFQGNSAPDKSGLPSDRFSAERTGGSVSTLTIQRTQQEDSAVYLCASSLAWIGTLGETQYFGPGTRLLVL.

This clonotype was picked up a small number of times. The chain has TRBV2 and TRBJ2-3; no definite D call. CDR1 SNHLY and CDR2 FYNNEI come from the germline V gene. The CDR3 has 14 amino acids. Between the trimmed V and J ends, which lost 4 bases and 0 bases, there was a span of 8 bases. In nucleotides, the CDR3 is TGTGCCAGCAGTGGGACGTCTAGCACAGATACGCAGTATTTT. Residues: CASSGTSSTDTQYF.